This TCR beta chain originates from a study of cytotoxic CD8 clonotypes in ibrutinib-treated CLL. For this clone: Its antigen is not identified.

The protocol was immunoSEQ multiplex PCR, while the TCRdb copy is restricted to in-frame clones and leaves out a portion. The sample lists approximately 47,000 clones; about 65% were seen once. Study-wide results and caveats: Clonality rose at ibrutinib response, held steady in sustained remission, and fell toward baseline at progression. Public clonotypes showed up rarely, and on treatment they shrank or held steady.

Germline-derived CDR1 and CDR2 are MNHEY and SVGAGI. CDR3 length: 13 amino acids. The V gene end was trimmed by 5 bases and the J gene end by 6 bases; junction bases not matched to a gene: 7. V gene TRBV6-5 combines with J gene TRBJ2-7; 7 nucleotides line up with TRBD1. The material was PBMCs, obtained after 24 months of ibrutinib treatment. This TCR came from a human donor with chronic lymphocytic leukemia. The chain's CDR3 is CASSMTGFGEQYF. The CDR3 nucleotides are TGTGCCAGCAGTATGACAGGGTTCGGCGAGCAGTACTTC.